The clone carrying this TCR beta chain was counted between two and nine times. The V and J ends lost 4 bases and 6 bases respectively, with 15 bases between them. The CDR3 is 15 residues long. CDR1 is SGHTA, CDR2 FQGNSA, per germline. TCRdb independently ran MiXCR on the RT-PCR reads; one entry per CDR3 protein. The sample records hundreds of thousands of distinct CDR3 sequences, approximately 15% being singletons. This clonotype originated in a female donor in good health, serving as a healthy control. Sample: memory CD4+ T cells from blood. The V call is TRBV7-2, the J call TRBJ1-4; TRBD1 is a possible D gene (6 bases). The CDR3 coding sequence is TGTGCCAGCAGCTGGCGGGGGGGGCGAGATGAAAAACTGTTTTTT. It yields the protein CASSWRGGRDEKLFF.